The next 16 T cell receptor beta chains were all read from a single sample in a study of vaccination effects on CD4 cells after COVID-19. Clones were sequenced by immunoSEQ multiplex PCR, and TCRdb holds only the in-frame ones, with some missing. The table has around 66,000 clones, over 70% seen once. Their antigens remain unidentified. Antigen-specific CD4+ T cell clonotypes were called by their expansion after viral peptide-pool culture in ViraFEST. CD4+ T cells were isolated after around 9 days of culture. Vaccine recipients had no previous SARS-CoV-2 infection; their nucleocapsid antibodies were negative. Sample: CD4+ T cells from PBMCs cultured with HCoV-OC43 spike peptides, taken before COVID-19 vaccination. Documented subset: HCoV-OC43 spike overlapping peptide pool stimulation. The receptors here all came from a human donor who received a COVID-19 vaccine.

The gene calls are TRBV5-1 and TRBJ2-3; D unresolved. Germline V lookup: CDR1 SGHRS, CDR2 YFSETQ. The CDR3 runs to 15 residues. Trimming left V 4 bases short and J 0 bases short, with 12 bases between. In DNA, the CDR3 is TGCGCCAGCAGCACGGACGGAGATAGCACAGATACGCAGTATTTT. This sequence encodes CASSTDGDSTDTQYF.

V and J are TRBV7-9 and TRBJ1-4; no clear D. The germline V gene has CDR1 SEHNR and CDR2 FQNEAQ (reference sequence). The CDR3 has 16 residues. V lost 2 bases, J lost 5 bases, and 15 bases lay in between. CDR3 bases: TGTGCCAGCAGCTTATATCGTGGCAGCGGGAATGAAAAACTGTTTTTT. Its translation is CASSLYRGSGNEKLFF.

This chain links TRBV6-1 with TRBJ2-5; TRBD1 is a possible D gene (5 bases). Germline V gives CDR1 MNHNS, CDR2 SASEGT. The V end lost 1 base, the J end lost 4 bases, and 16 bases lay between the germline ends. The CDR3 loop spans 16 amino acids. The CDR3: CASSEDRGWSRETQYF. The CDR3, as DNA: TGTGCCAGCAGTGAAGATAGGGGTTGGAGCAGAGAGACCCAGTACTTC.

This chain links TRBV6-1 with TRBJ1-1; D remains ambiguous. Trimming shortened V by 2 bases and J by 7 bases, and 5 bases separated the two germline ends. Germline CDR1 MNHNS, CDR2 SASEGT. This CDR3 has 11 residues. Here the CDR3 reads CASSEYSEAFF. In DNA form, the CDR3 reads TGTGCCAGCAGTGAATACAGTGAAGCTTTCTTT.

V is TRBV2 and J is TRBJ1-6; 7 nucleotides align to TRBD1. J was trimmed by 10 bases and V by 6 bases; bases with no gene match: 6. The germline gives CDR1 SNHLY, CDR2 FYNNEI. The CDR3 contains 13 residues. CDR3 nucleotide sequence: TGTGCCAGCAGGGACAGGTTAAGATCACCCCTCCACTTT. Protein: CASRDRLRSPLHF.

The chain combines TRBV27 with TRBJ2-1; 14 bases fit TRBD2. Losses at the gene ends were 6 bases for V and 7 bases for J; bases not matched to a gene: 5. The CDR3 spans 15 residues. Per the germline V gene, CDR1 is MNHEY and CDR2 is SMNVEV (reference sequence). Here the CDR3 DNA reads TGTGCCAGCAGCCCGACTAGCGGGGGGGGGAATGAGCAGTTCTTC. Translating gives CASSPTSGGGNEQFF.

This clone has just one count. The rearrangement joins TRBV7-2 to TRBJ1-1, with unresolved D. This CDR3 has 12 residues. Germline-derived CDR1 and CDR2 are SGHTA and FQGNSA. Trimming removed 1 base at V and 11 bases at J, with 11 bases between. The CDR3 DNA is TGTGCCAGCAGCTTAGTTCCAACCAAGGCTTTCTTT. The encoded protein is CASSLVPTKAFF.

This chain uses TRBV12-2 with TRBJ1-2. TRBV12-2 is a pseudogene. The CDR3 covers 15 residues. The CDR3 nucleotides are TGTGCAAGTCGCTTAGGGACGAGGGGCAACTATGGCTACACCTTC. Translation: CASRLGTRGNYGYTF.

The J gene is TRBJ2-5, the V gene TRBV30; D perhaps matches TRBD2 (6 bases). The CDR3 covers 15 residues. Deletions cut 0 bases from V and 0 bases from J, with 11 bases between. CDR1 and CDR2 from the germline V gene are GTSNPN and SVGIG (reference sequence). The CDR3 sequence is CAWSVGSGNQETQYF. CDR3 DNA sequence: TGTGCCTGGAGTGTAGGTAGCGGTAACCAAGAGACCCAGTACTTC.

The table lists this clone with a few counts. The V and J genes are TRBV7-3 and TRBJ2-7; TRBD1 might be the D (5 bases). The V end was cut by 1 base, the J end by 4 bases, with 11 bases between. The germline V gene encodes CDR1 SGHTA and CDR2 FQGTGA. This CDR3 has 14 residues. CDR3 residues: CASSLKGWTYEQYV. As DNA, the CDR3 is TGTGCCAGCAGCTTAAAGGGCTGGACATACGAGCAGTACGTC.

V usage is TRBV6-5 and J usage is TRBJ1-4; D perhaps matches TRBD1 (5 bases). Between the trimmed V and J ends, which lost 7 bases and 8 bases, there was a span of 11 bases. Germline V gene lookup returns CDR1 MNHEY and CDR2 SVGAGI. The CDR3 is 12 residues long. This chain's CDR3 is CASKRGGEKLFF. The CDR3 nucleotides read TGTGCCAGCAAGCGGGGGGGGGAAAAACTGTTTTTT.

The chain is built from TRBV19 and TRBJ1-6, with 7 positions matching TRBD1. Germline CDR1 LNHDA, CDR2 SQIVND (reference sequence). CDR3 length: 13 amino acids. After removal of 4 bases from V and 9 bases from J, the junction contained 3 bases not matched to a gene. The CDR3 nucleotides read TGTGCCAGTAGTACTTACAGGGGTTCACCCCTCCACTTT. Translating gives CASSTYRGSPLHF.

The chain recombines TRBV29-1 with TRBJ2-5; D possibly uses TRBD1 or TRBD2 (6 bases each). Trimming cost V 8 bases and J 5 bases, with 15 bases left between them. Per germline, CDR1 SQVTM and CDR2 ANQGSEA. The CDR3 sequence is 12 residues long. The CDR3 nucleotides read TGCAGCATAAAAAGGGGGGAGGAGACCCAGTACTTC. Protein: CSIKRGEETQYF. Complete variable domain (other parts from reference TRBV29-1 and TRBJ2-5): SAVISQKPSRDICQRGTSLTIQCQVDSQVTMMFWYRQQPGQSLTLIATANQGSEATYESGFVIDKFPISRPNLTFSTLTVSNMSPEDSSIYLCSIKRGEETQYFGPGTRLLVL.

V is TRBV27 and J is TRBJ2-3; TRBD1 agrees at 8 bases. Per the germline V gene, CDR1 is MNHEY and CDR2 is SMNVEV (reference sequence). The CDR3 is 15 amino acids. Losses at the gene ends were 8 bases for V and 2 bases for J; bases not matched to a gene: 9. CDR3 bases: TGTGCCAGCCGCTCGACAGGGGCGTACACAGATACGCAGTATTTT. Translated, it gives CASRSTGAYTDTQYF.

CDR3 nucleotide sequence: TGCGCCAGCAGCTTAGGGACAGGAGGAGCAACTAATGAAAAACTGTTTTTT. As protein: CASSLGTGGATNEKLFF. The chain recombines TRBV5-1 with TRBJ1-4; 8 bases match TRBD1. CDR1 SGHRS and CDR2 YFSETQ come from the germline V gene. Trimming took 2 bases from V and 0 from J; bases not matched to a gene: 6. The length of the CDR3 is 17 residues.

This clone was detected a few times. The rearrangement links TRBV10-1 to TRBJ2-2; D not resolved. The CDR3 contains 16 residues. The germline CDR1 and CDR2 sequences are WNHNN and SYGVQD (reference sequence). The germline V and J ends were trimmed by 3 bases and 6 bases, with 17 bases remaining between them. This CDR3 reads CASSDRVTPSAGELFF. The CDR3, as DNA: TGCGCCAGCAGTGATAGGGTAACTCCGAGTGCCGGGGAGCTGTTTTTT.